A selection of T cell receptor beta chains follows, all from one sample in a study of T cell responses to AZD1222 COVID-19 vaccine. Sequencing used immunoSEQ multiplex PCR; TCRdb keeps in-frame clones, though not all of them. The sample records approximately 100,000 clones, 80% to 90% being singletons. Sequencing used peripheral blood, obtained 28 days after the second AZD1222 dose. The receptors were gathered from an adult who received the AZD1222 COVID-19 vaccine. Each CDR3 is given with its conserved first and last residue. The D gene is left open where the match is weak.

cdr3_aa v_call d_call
CASSTGRDEAFF TRBV5-6 -
CASSETGGSNQPQHF TRBV9 TRBD1
CASSLQASAFYNEQFF TRBV7-2 -
CASTIGIGAYEQYF TRBV19 -
CASSFGQDEQYF TRBV7-9 -
CASSLDRGRLYTIYF TRBV7-2 TRBD1
CASSPGQYLEAFF TRBV7-2 TRBD1
CASSPGGRVLPGELFF TRBV3-1/TRBV3-2 TRBD2
CAIAWDRGSYEQYF TRBV10-3 TRBD1
CASSVLRSSTDTQYF TRBV9 -